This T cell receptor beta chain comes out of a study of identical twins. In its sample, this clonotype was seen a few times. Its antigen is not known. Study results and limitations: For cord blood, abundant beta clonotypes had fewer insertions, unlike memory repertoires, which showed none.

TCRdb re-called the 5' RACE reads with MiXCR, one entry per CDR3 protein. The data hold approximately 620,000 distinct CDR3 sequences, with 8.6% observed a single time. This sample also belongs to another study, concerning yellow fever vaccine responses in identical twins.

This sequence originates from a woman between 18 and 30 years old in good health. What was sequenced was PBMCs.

CDR3 sequence reads: CASSPRMETQYF. For the CDR3, the DNA is TGTGCCAGCTCACCGCGGATGGAGACCCAGTACTTC. The chain uses TRBV18 and TRBJ2-5, with D hard to call. CDR3 size: 12 residues. Trimming shortened V by 3 bases and J by 5 bases, and 7 bases separated the two germline ends. The germline V gene encodes CDR1 KGHSH and CDR2 LQKENI.